This TCR beta chain was obtained from a study of cytomegalovirus exposure and HLA in healthy donors. Study information: An earlier analysis identified more than 95 million unique TCR beta sequences in about 180 million T cells. Study findings and constraints: Cytomegalovirus status, reportedly, was diagnosed with high specificity and sensitivity by the classifier. There were some public TCRs occurring in many donors, but most TCR sequences were rare.

The PCR was carried out with 60 Vbeta primers and 13 Jbeta primers. Data came from immunoSEQ multiplex PCR; TCRdb stores just in-frame clones and leaves some out. Of approximately 150,000 clones in the sample, 79% are singletons; the top ten hold roughly 2%. Comment on this clone: Its antigen is unidentified.

The trim removed 1 base at V and 9 bases at J, leaving 2 bases unmatched. Germline CDR1 SQVTM, CDR2 ANQGSEA. The CDR3 sequence is 11 residues long. This receptor was identified in a middle-aged man in good health and CMV-seronegative. Specimen: PBMCs. The chain is built from TRBV29-1 and TRBJ1-1; 7 positions match TRBD1. The DNA of the CDR3 is TGCAGCGTTGAAGGGGGACAGAAAGCTTTCTTT. Encoded protein: CSVEGGQKAFF. The variable domain in full, completed from reference TRBV29-1 and TRBJ1-1, reads SAVISQKPSRDICQRGTSLTIQCQVDSQVTMMFWYRQQPGQSLTLIATANQGSEATYESGFVIDKFPISRPNLTFSTLTVSNMSPEDSSIYLCSVEGGQKAFFGQGTRLTVV.